This entry lists 11 T cell receptor beta chains sequenced from one sample in a study of shared clonotypes between healthy human individuals. The data were produced by immunoSEQ multiplex PCR, yet TCRdb's version contains in-frame clones alone and is incomplete. The sample includes roughly 2.5 million clones, more than 90% of them seen just once. Sequencing input: naive CD4+ T cells sorted from blood. Noted subset: CD45RA+ positively selected. These TCRs come from a man younger than 35 in good health.

Remarks on this clone: The same CDR3 is also encoded by other DNA sequences in this sample. The chain carries TRBV11-2 and TRBJ2-3, with a weak D call TRBD2 (6 bases). Looked up from germline, CDR1 is SGHAT and CDR2 is FQNNGV. The CDR3 sequence is 15 residues long. The V end was cut by 0 bases, the J end by 0 bases, with 7 bases between. The CDR3 bases are TGTGCCAGCAGCTTAGACGGGACTAGCACAGATACGCAGTATTTT. It codes for CASSLDGTSTDTQYF.

J is TRBJ1-1 and V is TRBV6-1, with D possibly matching TRBD1 (6 bases). Trimming took off 6 bases at V and 1 base at J, with 12 bases between the two ends. Germline V lookup: CDR1 MNHNS, CDR2 SASEGT. The CDR3 has 14 amino acids. CDR3: CASRGGAGNTEAFF. DNA for the CDR3: TGTGCCAGCAGGGGGGGGGCAGGGAACACTGAAGCTTTCTTT.

The chain couples TRBV20-1 to TRBJ2-1; no reliable D call. The germline V gene encodes CDR1 DFQATT and CDR2 SNEGSKA (reference sequence). This CDR3 contains 10 residues. The CDR3 region has the DNA TGCAGCATCCTACGCCATGAGCAGTTCTTC. It codes for CSILRHEQFF.

The J gene is TRBJ1-4, the V gene TRBV28; 11 bases are a match to TRBD1. The CDR3 has 18 amino acids. J lost 8 bases, V lost 5 bases, and 16 bases had no gene match. Germline lookup yields CDR1 MDHEN and CDR2 SYDVKM. The CDR3 reads CASSPLPGQGDFWEKLFF. The CDR3 DNA is TGTGCCAGCAGTCCCCTCCCGGGACAGGGGGATTTTTGGGAAAAACTGTTTTTT.

CDR3 residues: CASSQERGPSGANVLTF. CDR3 nucleotides: TGCGCCAGCAGCCAAGAGCGGGGGCCCTCTGGGGCCAACGTCCTGACTTTC. The chain joins TRBV4-3 to TRBJ2-6, with D perhaps matching TRBD2 (7 bases). The CDR3 is 17 residues long. From germline, CDR1 is LGHNA and CDR2 YSLEER. The V end lost 0 bases, the J end lost 0 bases, and 9 bases lay between the germline ends.

The V and J genes are TRBV30 and TRBJ2-7; TRBD2 matches at 7 bases. This CDR3 spans 14 amino acids. The germline CDR1 and CDR2 sequences are GTSNPN and SVGIG (reference sequence). V lost 0 bases, J lost 6 bases, and 8 bases stayed unmatched. CDR3 nucleotides: TGTGCCTGGAGTGTACCCTGGACTAGTCGCGAGCAGTACTTC. Its protein is CAWSVPWTSREQYF.

As regards this clone: The same CDR3 is also encoded by other DNA sequences in this sample. The chain couples TRBV2 to TRBJ2-1; perhaps TRBD2 as D (6 bases). V was trimmed by 4 bases and J by 0 bases, leaving 10 bases between them. The CDR3 spans 15 residues. The germline V gene has CDR1 SNHLY and CDR2 FYNNEI. The CDR3 loop is CASSVSGSSYNEQFF. The CDR3 nucleotides read TGTGCCAGCAGTGTTTCCGGGAGCTCCTACAATGAGCAGTTCTTC.

The chain carries TRBV6-5 and TRBJ1-1; 8 bases agree with TRBD1. Germline V gene data show CDR1 as MNHEY and CDR2 as SVGAGI. This CDR3 has 12 amino acids. Trimming removed 4 bases from V and 9 bases from J; junction bases left unmatched: 4. CDR3 nucleotide sequence: TGTGCCAGCAGTTTGGACAGGGTCAAAGCTTTCTTT. As protein: CASSLDRVKAFF.

V usage is TRBV9 and J usage is TRBJ2-2, with a possible D match to TRBD2 (6 bases). Germline CDR1 and CDR2: SGDLS and YYNGEE. Between the trimmed V and J ends, which lost 4 bases and 5 bases, there was a span of 12 bases. The CDR3 is made up of 14 amino acids. The CDR3 DNA reads TGTGCCAGCAGCCGGAGGGCGGGAACCGGGGAGCTGTTTTTT. Residues: CASSRRAGTGELFF.

V usage is TRBV9 and J usage is TRBJ2-1, with TRBD2 as a possible D gene (6 bases). V was shortened by 4 bases and J by 0 bases, with 11 bases between the two germline ends. The CDR3 sequence is 15 residues long. Per the germline V gene, CDR1 is SGDLS and CDR2 is YYNGEE. The CDR3 DNA is TGTGCCAGCAGCCTCGACGGGAGCTCCTACAATGAGCAGTTCTTC. It encodes CASSLDGSSYNEQFF.

In its sample, this clone was seen a few times. J is TRBJ1-1 and V is TRBV7-9; D uncertain. CDR1 is SEHNR, CDR2 FQNEAQ, per germline (reference sequence). V was trimmed by 1 base and J by 6 bases, leaving 18 bases between them. The CDR3 covers 16 residues. CDR3 DNA: TGTGCCAGCAGCTTAGTCCCTTTAGGAGTTGCTGCTGAAGCTTTCTTT. It specifies CASSLVPLGVAAEAFF.